These 2 T cell receptor beta chains originate from one sample sequenced in a study of control samples from healthy donors and cancer patients (dated by TCRdb to 2020 to 2021). The receptor library was made with the immunoSEQ multiplex PCR assay. What TCRdb holds here is the immuneACCESS table cut down to in-frame rearrangements. Part of the clones is not present; checked against another copy, under half of the missing clones reflect an unresolved V gene, and the others are unexplained. The sample includes roughly 69,000 clones, with nearly 85% observed a single time. Jointly, the top ten make up around a sixth of the sample. Sample: blood. These receptors originate from a man between 60 and 70 years old in good health.

V and J are TRBV9 and TRBJ1-2; D unresolved. Germline V CDR1 and CDR2: SGDLS, YYNGEE. The V gene lost 0 bases and the J gene lost 6 bases, with 15 bases spanning the gap. This CDR3 is 15 amino acids long. CDR3: CASSVELQSLNGYTF. The CDR3 DNA reads TGTGCCAGCAGCGTAGAGCTCCAATCCTTAAATGGCTACACCTTC.

This rearrangement joins TRBV29-1 to TRBJ1-1; no reliable D call. V was shortened by 8 bases and J by 3 bases, with 16 bases between the two germline ends. Germline V gives CDR1 SQVTM, CDR2 ANQGSEA. The CDR3 spans 13 residues. The DNA of the CDR3 is TGCAGCACCCGGGGTCAAGGGCACACTGAAGCTTTCTTT. It is translated as CSTRGQGHTEAFF.